This TCR beta chain is from a study of blood T cell repertoires in COVID-19. Overall study: Acute and convalescent COVID-19 specimens originated in the United States, Italy and Spain.

Germline lookup yields CDR1 SNHLY and CDR2 FYNNEI. The CDR3 is 13 amino acids. Trimming removed 7 bases from V and 7 bases from J; junction bases left unmatched: 6. Produced via immunoSEQ multiplex PCR; TCRdb's table is partial and in-frame only. The table shows approximately 210,000 clones, with roughly four fifths occurring only once. This TCR derives from a woman in her forties or fifties with active or convalescent COVID-19. The sequencing sample was made of peripheral blood. V and J are TRBV2 and TRBJ1-5, with 8 positions matching TRBD1. In nucleotides, the CDR3 is TGTGCCAGCAATCAGGGGGCAAGGCAGCCCCAGCATTTT. Its translation is CASNQGARQPQHF.